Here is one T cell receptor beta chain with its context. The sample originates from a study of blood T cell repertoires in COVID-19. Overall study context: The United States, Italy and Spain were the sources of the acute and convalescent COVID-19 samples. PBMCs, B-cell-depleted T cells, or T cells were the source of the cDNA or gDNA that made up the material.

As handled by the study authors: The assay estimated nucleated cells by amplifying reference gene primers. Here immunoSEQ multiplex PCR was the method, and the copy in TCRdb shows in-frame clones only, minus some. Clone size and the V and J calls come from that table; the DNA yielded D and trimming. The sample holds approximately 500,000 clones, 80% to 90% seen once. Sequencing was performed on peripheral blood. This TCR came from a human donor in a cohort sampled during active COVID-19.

The CDR3 sequence: CASRGGGPGTEAFF. CDR3 in DNA: TGTGCCAGCAGAGGCGGGGGGCCGGGCACTGAAGCTTTCTTT. The chain has TRBV9 and TRBJ1-1, with a weak D call TRBD1 (6 bases). Germline V lookup: CDR1 SGDLS, CDR2 YYNGEE. This CDR3 is built from 14 residues. Trimming shortened V by 5 bases and J by 4 bases, and 15 bases separated the two germline ends.